Shown below are 31 T cell receptor beta chains from a single sample sequenced in a study of T cells in Graves' hyperthyroidism and ophthalmopathy. The source material, RNA transcripts, was used to amplify TCR beta CDR3 regions. HTBI primers were the set used in a first-round RT-PCR of the TCR CDR3. Via MiXCR, TCRdb re-called the multiplex PCR reads, giving one row per CDR3 protein. The data hold approximately 520,000 distinct CDR3 sequences, with approximately 25% observed a single time. The source material was blood. Source of these receptors: a woman aged 25 to 45 with Graves' ophthalmopathy.

This clonotype was found a few times. Possible read error: a much larger clone is one base away. V and J are TRBV4-1 and TRBJ2-7, with D hard to call. This CDR3 is 14 amino acids long. The ends were cut back, 2 bases at V and 6 bases at J, with 14 bases in the middle. From germline, CDR1 is MGHRA and CDR2 YSYEKL. The CDR3 region has the DNA TGCGCCAGCAGCCAAATTGATGCAAAGGGCGAGCAGTACTTC. Protein sequence: CASSQIDAKGEQYF.

This clonotype was counted many times. V and J are TRBV27 and TRBJ1-2; perhaps TRBD1 as D (5 bases). V lost 5 bases, J lost 0 bases, and 13 bases lay in between. The germline V gene has CDR1 MNHEY and CDR2 SMNVEV (reference sequence). The CDR3 contains 15 residues. In nucleotides, the CDR3 is TGTGCCAGCAGTCCCCCGGGGACTCCTAACTATGGCTACACCTTC. Translating gives CASSPPGTPNYGYTF.

This clonotype has at least ten counts. The chain carries TRBV10-3 and TRBJ2-2; D unresolved. Trimming shortened V by 4 bases and J by 4 bases, and 7 bases separated the two germline ends. CDR1 is ENHRY and CDR2 is SYGVKD in the germline V gene. This CDR3 comprises 13 residues. The CDR3 DNA sequence: TGTGCCATCAGTGTAGGCTTCACCGGGGAGCTGTTTTTT. It specifies CAISVGFTGELFF.

Many counts were recorded for this clonotype. V is TRBV6-1 and J is TRBJ1-1; TRBD1 matches 9 bases. The germline V gene encodes CDR1 MNHNS and CDR2 SASEGT. This CDR3 has 14 amino acids. J gave up 11 bases and V 5 bases, and 12 bases lay outside the gene matches. The CDR3: CASSRDRERLGAFF. As DNA, the CDR3 is TGTGCCAGCAGTCGGGACAGGGAAAGGCTTGGCGCTTTCTTT.

This clonotype was seen ten or more times. The rearrangement links TRBV12-3 or TRBV12-4 to TRBJ1-2; 7 nucleotides match TRBD1. The CDR3 is 14 residues long. The trim removed 6 bases at V and 3 bases at J, leaving 7 bases unmatched. CDR3 sequence reads: CASSYPGTDYGYTF. Written as DNA, the CDR3 is TGTGCCAGCAGCTACCCCGGGACAGACTATGGCTACACCTTC.

The V gene is TRBV6-5, the J gene TRBJ2-5; 9 bases are shared with TRBD2. V dropped 4 bases and J dropped 4; count of bases not matched to a gene: 13. Germline CDR1 MNHEY, CDR2 SVGAGI. CDR3 length: 17 residues. In DNA form, the CDR3 reads TGTGCCAGCAGTTCTCATCTTAGCGGGAGTTCAGGAGAGACCCAGTACTTC. It is translated as CASSSHLSGSSGETQYF.

This clonotype was seen only a few times. The rearrangement uses TRBV6-1 and TRBJ1-1, with D uncertain. Per germline, CDR1 MNHNS and CDR2 SASEGT. V dropped 7 bases and J dropped 1 base, with 10 bases sitting between them. The CDR3 contains 13 residues. CDR3 sequence reads: CASNRGRNTEAFF. As DNA, the CDR3 is TGTGCCAGCAACCGGGGAAGGAACACTGAAGCTTTCTTT.

This chain uses TRBV11-2 with TRBJ2-7; perhaps TRBD2 as D (5 bases). V lost 5 bases and J 5 bases, leaving 22 bases between the germline ends. Germline assignment: CDR1 SGHAT and CDR2 FQNNGV. The CDR3 has 16 residues. CDR3 DNA sequence: TGTGCCAGCAGCCTGGACCGACCTGGACTCCCCCACGAGCAGTACTTC. Translated, it gives CASSLDRPGLPHEQYF.

Turning to this clonotype: One base away lies a much larger clone, so this may be a sequencing read error. The rearrangement joins TRBV20-1 to TRBJ1-3; the D is unclear. CDR1 DFQATT and CDR2 SNEGSKA come from the germline V gene (reference sequence). V lost 0 bases, J lost 0 bases, and 6 bases lay in between. The CDR3 totals 14 residues. CDR3 in amino acids: CSARDRDSGNTIYF. The CDR3 nucleotides are TGCAGTGCTAGAGATCGGGACTCTGGAAACACCATATATTTT.

The table lists this clonotype with many counts. The chain carries TRBV12-3 or TRBV12-4 and TRBJ2-7, with D possibly being TRBD2 (5 bases). Trimming shortened V by 3 bases and J by 7 bases, and 10 bases separated the two germline ends. The CDR3 consists of 12 residues. CDR3 nucleotides: TGTGCCAGCAGTTTGGAGGCCTTGGAGCAGTACTTC. Translated: CASSLEALEQYF.

This clonotype has only a few counts. The chain couples TRBV30 to TRBJ2-7, with D maybe TRBD1 (6 bases). The germline V gene encodes CDR1 GTSNPN and CDR2 SVGIG (reference sequence). The CDR3 is made up of 12 amino acids. Trimming pared 0 bases from V and 4 bases from J, leaving 7 bases between. The CDR3 bases are TGTGCCTGGAGTGTGGGGGCGTACGAGCAGTACTTC. This translates into CAWSVGAYEQYF. Full variable domain (outside the CDR3, taken from reference TRBV30 and TRBJ2-7): SQTIHQWPATLVQPVGSPLSLECTVEGTSNPNLYWYRQAAGRGLQLLFYSVGIGQISSEVPQNLSASRPQDRQFILSSKKLLLSDSGFYLCAWSVGAYEQYFGPGTRLTVT.

This clonotype was observed a few times. The chain recombines TRBV10-3 with TRBJ1-3; the D gene is possibly TRBD1 (6 bases). Per the germline V gene, CDR1 is ENHRY and CDR2 is SYGVKD. The CDR3 covers 15 residues. The ends were cut back, 7 bases at V and 0 bases at J, with 13 bases in the middle. Written as DNA, the CDR3 is TGTGCCATCACTGCAGGGGACATCTCTGGAAACACCATATATTTT. Its translation is CAITAGDISGNTIYF.

This clonotype was detected many times. The rearrangement uses TRBV7-9 and TRBJ2-6; no clear D. CDR3 size: 17 residues. V was clipped by 7 bases and J by 1 base, with 17 bases between them. CDR1 and CDR2 from the germline V gene are SEHNR and FQNEAQ (reference sequence). CDR3 DNA sequence: TGTGCCAGCACCTCATACTTAGGTTTATCTGGGGCCAACGTCCTGACTTTC. The encoded protein is CASTSYLGLSGANVLTF.

This clonotype was recorded a few times. J is TRBJ1-6 and V is TRBV6-2 or TRBV6-3, with 7 bases lining up with TRBD1. This CDR3 contains 14 residues. Germline V gives CDR1 MNHEY, CDR2 SVGEGT. V trimming: 6 bases; J trimming: 10 bases; junction bases outside the gene matches: 9. CDR3 nucleotides: TGTGCCAGCAGAAACAGGGGAAACGGATCACCCCTCCACTTT. This gives the protein CASRNRGNGSPLHF.

This clonotype has a handful of counts. The chain uses TRBV2 and TRBJ2-3; 8 nucleotides align to TRBD2. CDR1 is SNHLY and CDR2 is FYNNEI in the germline V gene. V was clipped by 3 bases and J by 6 bases; unmatched bases: 2. The length of the CDR3 is 13 residues. The DNA of the CDR3 is TGTGCCAGCAGTGACCGGGGGGGCGATACGCAGTATTTT. Translation gives CASSDRGGDTQYF.

This clonotype appeared many times. The V gene is TRBV6-1, the J gene TRBJ1-2; 7 bases map to TRBD1. Losses at the gene ends were 2 bases for V and 4 bases for J; bases not matched to a gene: 10. The V gene's germline CDR1 is MNHNS and CDR2 SASEGT. There are 16 residues in the CDR3. CDR3 sequence: CASSELVRGPGYGYTF. CDR3 nucleotide sequence: TGTGCCAGCAGTGAACTCGTTAGGGGGCCTGGCTATGGCTACACCTTC.

The genes are TRBV12-3 or TRBV12-4 and TRBJ1-2; D gene uncertain. The ends were cut back, 1 base at V and 6 bases at J, with 12 bases in the middle. There are 14 residues in the CDR3. The CDR3 region is CASSLGRLGDGYTF. The CDR3 region has the DNA TGTGCCAGCAGTTTAGGCAGGCTCGGGGATGGCTACACCTTC.

Comments on this clonotype: The junction departs from the called germline gene at one end, perhaps through a read error. The V and J genes are TRBV6-1 and TRBJ1-5; D is ambiguous. The germline V gene encodes CDR1 MNHNS and CDR2 SASEGT. This CDR3 contains 13 residues. The CDR3 DNA sequence: TGTGCCAGCCGTGAGGGATACAATCAGCCCCAGCATTTT. Protein product: CASREGYNQPQHF.

Many counts were recorded for this clonotype. The CDR3 DNA reads TGTGCCAGCAGCCGCGATCGGGTGGAGCAGTACTTC. This gives the protein CASSRDRVEQYF. This rearrangement joins TRBV11-2 to TRBJ2-7; no clear D gene. V was trimmed by 5 bases and J by 7 bases, leaving 12 bases between them. The length of the CDR3 is 12 residues. Germline V gene sequence: CDR1 SGHAT, CDR2 FQNNGV.

This clonotype was seen at least ten times. V is TRBV7-9 and J is TRBJ2-7; the D gene is possibly TRBD2 (5 bases). The CDR3 extends over 13 amino acids. Germline V lookup: CDR1 SEHNR, CDR2 FQNEAQ (reference sequence). V lost 6 bases and J 6 bases, leaving 15 bases between the germline ends. CDR3 sequence (DNA): TGTGCCAGCAGTCTCGCCTCTGCGGGCGAGCAGTACTTC. It codes for CASSLASAGEQYF.

This clonotype was seen many times. The rearrangement uses TRBV6-1 and TRBJ2-2; the match to TRBD1 covers 9 bases. CDR3 length: 16 amino acids. The J segment lost 6 bases and the V segment lost 6 bases, leaving 11 bases of the junction unmatched. Germline values: CDR1 MNHNS, CDR2 SASEGT. The CDR3 coding sequence is TGTGCCAGCAGCAAATACCGGGACAGGGCTCCCGGGGAGCTGTTTTTT. Its translation: CASSKYRDRAPGELFF.

This clonotype was counted ten times or more. The rearrangement uses TRBV7-9 and TRBJ1-1; D is possibly TRBD1 (5 bases). Deletions cut 3 bases from V and 1 base from J, with 18 bases between. CDR1 is SEHNR, CDR2 FQNEAQ, per germline (reference sequence). The CDR3 sequence is 17 residues long. CDR3 in amino acids: CASSFSRPGGQNTEAFF. The CDR3 nucleotides are TGTGCCAGCAGCTTCTCACGCCCGGGGGGTCAGAACACTGAAGCTTTCTTT. The full variable domain, its missing parts supplied by reference TRBV7-9 and TRBJ1-1, is DTGVSQNPRHKITKRGQNVTFRCDPISEHNRLYWYRQTLGQGPEFLTYFQNEAQLEKSRLLSDRFSAERPKGSFSTLEIQRTEQGDSAMYLCASSFSRPGGQNTEAFFGQGTRLTVV.

This clonotype was seen ten or more times. The chain uses TRBV12-3 or TRBV12-4 and TRBJ1-5; D not certain. Trimming pared 1 base from V and 0 bases from J, leaving 4 bases between. This CDR3 contains 14 residues. CDR3 amino acids: CASSLGNSNQPQHF. CDR3 bases: TGTGCCAGCAGTTTAGGCAATAGCAATCAGCCCCAGCATTTT.

This clonotype was counted at least ten times. The V gene is TRBV20-1, the J gene TRBJ1-1; D gene ambiguous. This CDR3 is 11 amino acids long. Germline CDR1 DFQATT, CDR2 SNEGSKA (reference sequence). Here the CDR3 DNA reads TGCACCGGGTCTATGAACACTGAAGCTTTCTTT. It translates to CTGSMNTEAFF.

This clonotype appeared many times. The V call is TRBV6-5, the J call TRBJ2-2; 8 bases are shared with TRBD1. This CDR3 comprises 15 residues. The V gene end was trimmed by 4 bases and the J gene end by 4 bases; junction bases not matched to a gene: 5. The V gene's germline CDR1 is MNHEY and CDR2 SVGAGI. CDR3 coding DNA: TGTGCCAGCAGTTCTCAGGGGGCCGGCACCGGGGAGCTGTTTTTT. This translates into CASSSQGAGTGELFF.

This clonotype was detected ten times or more. V and J are TRBV19 and TRBJ1-5; no definite D call. The CDR3 extends over 13 amino acids. Germline CDR1 is LNHDA and CDR2 is SQIVND (reference sequence). V was trimmed by 3 bases and J by 4 bases, leaving 7 bases between them. CDR3 in DNA: TGTGCCAGTAGTATCGCAGTAAATCAGCCCCAGCATTTT. It yields the protein CASSIAVNQPQHF. Based on the CDR3 plus reference TRBV19 and TRBJ1-5, the full variable domain is DGGITQSPKYLFRKEGQNVTLSCEQNLNHDAMYWYRQDPGQGLRLIYYSQIVNDFQKGDIAEGYSVSREKKESFPLTVTSAQKNPTAFYLCASSIAVNQPQHFGDGTRLSIL.

The chain combines TRBV6-1 with TRBJ2-7; D not resolved. The ends were cut back, 8 bases at V and 9 bases at J, with 14 bases in the middle. This CDR3 comprises 11 residues. The germline V gene encodes CDR1 MNHNS and CDR2 SASEGT. CDR3 DNA: TGTGCCAGCCTTGACCGACGCGGGCAGTACTTC. Translation gives CASLDRRGQYF.

The chain employs TRBV2 and TRBJ2-5, with 9 nucleotides matching TRBD1. From germline, CDR1 is SNHLY and CDR2 FYNNEI. The trim removed 6 bases at V and 5 bases at J, leaving 7 bases unmatched. This CDR3 contains 14 residues. DNA of the CDR3: TGTGCCAGCAGATCAAGGACAGGGGTTGAGACCCAGTACTTC. It encodes CASRSRTGVETQYF.

This clonotype was counted at least ten times. This chain uses TRBV5-1 with TRBJ2-5, with 7 bases matching TRBD1. The V gene's germline CDR1 is SGHRS and CDR2 YFSETQ. The CDR3 runs to 16 residues. The trim removed 4 bases at V and 3 bases at J, leaving 12 bases unmatched. The CDR3, as DNA: TGCGCCAGCAGCGCCCCCGGGACAGAGACGAAAGAGACCCAGTACTTC. It specifies CASSAPGTETKETQYF.

This clonotype has only a few counts. This chain links TRBV19 with TRBJ1-2; unclear D gene. CDR1 is LNHDA, CDR2 SQIVND, per germline (reference sequence). Trimming left V 4 bases short and J 3 bases short, with 9 bases between. The CDR3 sequence is 13 residues long. CDR3 in DNA: TGTGCCAGTAGTACGGGGTGGTACTATGGCTACACCTTC. It specifies CASSTGWYYGYTF. The full variable domain, completed using reference TRBV19 and TRBJ1-2, is DGGITQSPKYLFRKEGQNVTLSCEQNLNHDAMYWYRQDPGQGLRLIYYSQIVNDFQKGDIAEGYSVSREKKESFPLTVTSAQKNPTAFYLCASSTGWYYGYTFGSGTRLTVV.

This clonotype was observed a handful of times. This chain joins TRBV2 and TRBJ1-5, with a weak D call TRBD1 (5 bases). Germline values: CDR1 SNHLY, CDR2 FYNNEI. The CDR3 is 14 residues long. Deletions cut 6 bases from V and 5 bases from J, with 14 bases between. The CDR3 coding sequence is TGTGCCAGCAGAGTTAGCAGGGCGGATCAGCCCCAGCATTTT. Its translation is CASRVSRADQPQHF. The variable domain in full, with the rest retrieved from reference TRBV2 and TRBJ1-5, is EPEVTQTPSHQVTQMGQEVILRCVPISNHLYFYWYRQILGQKVEFLVSFYNNEISEKSEIFDDQFSVERPDGSNFTLKIRSTKLEDSAMYFCASRVSRADQPQHFGDGTRLSIL.